These T cell receptor beta chains were read from a single sample in a study of blood T cell repertoires in COVID-19. Sequencing was performed with immunoSEQ multiplex PCR; in TCRdb, only in-frame clones are kept and a portion is missing. The sample consists of tens of thousands of clones, 86% of them appearing once. The sequenced sample was peripheral blood. The receptors originated from a man aged 50-59 years with active or convalescent COVID-19. Both conserved end residues are part of each CDR3. D genes are given only for firm matches. Expanded clones are given a class, and other clones once, few, many or no size at all.

clone_size | j_call | d_call | v_call | cdr3_nt | cdr3_aa
few | TRBJ2-5 | TRBD2 | TRBV19 | TGTGCCAGTAGTACGGGACTAGCGGGATCAGAGACCCAGTACTTC | CASSTGLAGSETQYF
. | TRBJ1-2 | . | TRBV4-3 | TGCGCCAGCAGCCCCCAGCGGCAGGGGCCCAACTATGGCTACACCTTC | CASSPQRQGPNYGYTF
. | TRBJ2-7 | TRBD1 | TRBV5-4 | TGTGCCAGCAGCCCCCGGGACAGGGGGCTTGAGCAGTACTTC | CASSPRDRGLEQYF
. | TRBJ2-5 | TRBD2 | TRBV10-3 | TGTGCCACCGCATCGCCTAGCGGGGGTGCGAGACAAGAGACCCAGTACTTC | CATASPSGGARQETQYF
. | TRBJ2-4 | TRBD1 | TRBV18 | TGTGCCAGCTCACCACAAACAGGGGGCTCCAAAAACATTCAGTACTTC | CASSPQTGGSKNIQYF
. | TRBJ1-4 | TRBD1 | TRBV28 | TGTGCCAGCAGTAAGACAGGGGTAAATGAAAAACTGTTTTTT | CASSKTGVNEKLFF
once | TRBJ2-1 | . | TRBV7-8 | TGTGCCAGCAGCTCTTCCGGGACTCAAAGCTCCTACAATGAGCAGTTCTTC | CASSSSGTQSSYNEQFF
. | TRBJ1-2 | TRBD1 | TRBV19 | TGTGCCAGTACCCGGGACAGGTGGGGCTACACCTTC | CASTRDRWGYTF
. | TRBJ1-1 | . | TRBV30 | TGTGCCGGGAGGGAGGGCACTGAAGCTTTCTTT | CAGREGTEAFF
. | TRBJ2-5 | . | TRBV6-2/TRBV6-3 | TGTGCCAGCAGCCAACTAACGGAGACCCAGTACTTC | CASSQLTETQYF
. | TRBJ2-1 | TRBD2 | TRBV4-1 | TGCGCCAGCAGCCTGGGACTAGCGGGAGGCAATGAGCAGTTCTTC | CASSLGLAGGNEQFF
. | TRBJ2-6 | . | TRBV19 | TGTGCCAGTAGTATAGACGTCTCTGGGGCCAACGTCCTGACTTTC | CASSIDVSGANVLTF
. | TRBJ2-7 | TRBD1 | TRBV30 | TGTGCCTGGAATCCGGGACAGGGGGCATACGAGCAGTACTTC | CAWNPGQGAYEQYF
. | TRBJ2-3 | . | TRBV10-1 | TGCGCCAGCAGTGATGGGGCAGGGAGGATAGATACGCAGTATTTT | CASSDGAGRIDTQYF
. | TRBJ2-5 | TRBD2 | TRBV18 | TGTGCCAGCTCAACCCGGTCGGGGGGCCAAGAGACCCAGTACTTC | CASSTRSGGQETQYF
. | TRBJ2-1 | . | TRBV21-1 | TGTGCCAGCAGCTCCCGGGTGTGGCGGCACCACTCCTACAATGAGCAGTTCTTC | CASSSRVWRHHSYNEQFF
. | TRBJ2-3 | . | TRBV21-1 | TGTGCCAGCAGCAAAAAGAACAGGAAAGTTCGTAGATCTAGCACAGATACGCAGTATTTT | CASSKKNRKVRRSSTDTQYF
. | TRBJ2-3 | . | TRBV10-3 | TGTGCCATCCGGGGGGACAAGTCGGCAGATACGCAGTATTTT | CAIRGDKSADTQYF
. | TRBJ1-6 | . | TRBV5-1 | TGCGCCAGCAGCTTTGGGCACCAGGGAAATTCACCCCTCCACTTT | CASSFGHQGNSPLHF
. | TRBJ2-7 | . | TRBV5-1 | TGCGCCAGCAGCTTGCCCGGGACACCTTTTAGCTCCTACGAGCAGTACTTC | CASSLPGTPFSSYEQYF